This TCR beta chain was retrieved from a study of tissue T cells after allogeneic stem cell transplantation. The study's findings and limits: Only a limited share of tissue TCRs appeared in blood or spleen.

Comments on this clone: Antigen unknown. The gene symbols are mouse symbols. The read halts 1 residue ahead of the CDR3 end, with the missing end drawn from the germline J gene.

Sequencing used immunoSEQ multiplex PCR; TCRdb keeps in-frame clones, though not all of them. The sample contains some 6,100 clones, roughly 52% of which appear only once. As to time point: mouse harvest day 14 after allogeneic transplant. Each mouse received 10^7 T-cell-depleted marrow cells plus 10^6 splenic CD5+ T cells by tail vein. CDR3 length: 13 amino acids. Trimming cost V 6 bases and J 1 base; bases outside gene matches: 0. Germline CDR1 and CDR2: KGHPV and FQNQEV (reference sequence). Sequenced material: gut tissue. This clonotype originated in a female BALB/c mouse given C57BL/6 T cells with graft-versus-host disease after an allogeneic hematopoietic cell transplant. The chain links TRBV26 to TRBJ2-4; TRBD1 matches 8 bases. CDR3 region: CASRGQGQNTLYF. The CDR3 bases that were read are TGTGCCAGCAGGGGACAGGGTCAAAACACCTTGTAC.